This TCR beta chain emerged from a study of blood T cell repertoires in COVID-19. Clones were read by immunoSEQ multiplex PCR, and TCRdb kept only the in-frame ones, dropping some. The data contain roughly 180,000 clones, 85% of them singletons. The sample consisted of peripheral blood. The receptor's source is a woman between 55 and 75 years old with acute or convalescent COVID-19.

The CDR3 nucleotides read TGTGCCATCAGTGAGTCGCCCGGGACAGGTGGCTACACCTTC. Protein sequence: CAISESPGTGGYTF. The V call is TRBV10-3, the J call TRBJ1-2; TRBD1 matches 8 bases. The CDR3 is made up of 14 amino acids. Germline values: CDR1 ENHRY, CDR2 SYGVKD. The J segment lost 7 bases and the V segment lost 0 bases, leaving 4 bases of the junction unmatched.